This TCR beta chain was documented in a study of cytomegalovirus exposure and HLA in healthy donors. In germline, CDR1 is SGHAT, CDR2 FQNNGV. This CDR3 spans 13 amino acids. V lost 4 bases and J lost 14; bases outside the gene matches: 8. The PCR contained 60 Vbeta and 13 Jbeta primers. Produced via immunoSEQ multiplex PCR; TCRdb's table is partial and in-frame only. Of around 120,000 clones detected, 60% to 70% appear once; the ten largest clones hold around 4%. Findings and limits, study-wide: The CMV antigen specificity of a few CMV-associated chains was confirmed through in vitro analysis.

A note on this clone: The antigen remains unidentified.

This TCR was recovered from a man aged 30 to 45 in good health and CMV-seropositive. The sequencing sample was made of PBMCs. This sequence joins TRBV11-2 and TRBJ1-6, with 7 bases matching TRBD1. This CDR3 is CASSSGQAWALHF. As DNA, the CDR3 is TGTGCCAGCAGCTCAGGACAGGCTTGGGCCCTCCACTTT.